This TCR beta chain appears in the sequencing data of a study of cytomegalovirus exposure and HLA in healthy donors. The donors (healthy individuals) were bone marrow donors. Study-wide results and caveats: Whilst most TCR sequences proved rare, a subset of public TCRs occurred across many donors.

PCR amplification relied on 60 Vbeta primers (plus 13 Jbeta primers). Assay: immunoSEQ multiplex PCR; the TCRdb copy retains only in-frame clones and omits some. The repertoire includes roughly 150,000 clones, 60% to 75% of them detected once, and 1.6% sits in the top ten. As to this clone: What it binds is unknown.

J was trimmed by 10 bases and V by 4 bases; bases with no gene match: 8. This CDR3 region has 13 residues. Germline lookup yields CDR1 SGHRS and CDR2 YFSETQ. This sequence originates from a human donor in good health. Sequenced sample: PBMCs. This chain joins TRBV5-1 and TRBJ2-1, with 7 bases fitting TRBD2. CDR3 DNA sequence: TGCGCCAGCAGCCCTAGTCCGGGACTAGAGCAGTTCTTC. Its translation is CASSPSPGLEQFF.